This is a list of T cell receptor beta chains from one sample in a study of blood T cell repertoires in COVID-19. The table came from immunoSEQ multiplex PCR; TCRdb's copy has only in-frame clones and leaves some out. The table has about 120,000 clones, 60% to 80% seen once; the top ten hold over 7%. Sample: peripheral blood. These receptors all come from a human donor in a cohort sampled during active COVID-19. Each CDR3 is given with its conserved first and last residue. A D gene is named only where the DNA matches it firmly. Rows give clone size only sometimes, using once, few, many, or a class for an expanded clone.

cdr3_length j_call clone_size d_call v_call cdr3_aa cdr3_nt
15 TRBJ2-5 once TRBD1 TRBV29-1 CSVVMGQEYQETQYF TGCAGCGTTGTGATGGGACAGGAGTACCAAGAGACCCAGTACTTC
15 TRBJ2-5 - TRBD1 TRBV19 CASSIRDRGQETQYF TGTGCCAGTAGTATCCGGGACAGGGGCCAAGAGACCCAGTACTTC
15 TRBJ2-7 - - TRBV5-6 CASSLEGDPSYEQYF TGTGCCAGCAGCTTGGAGGGGGATCCCTCCTACGAGCAGTACTTC
14 TRBJ1-1 - - TRBV7-6 CASSLLTEGTEAFF TGTGCCAGCAGTCTATTGACAGAAGGCACTGAAGCTTTCTTT
13 TRBJ1-2 - - TRBV5-1 CASTDRNNYGYTF TGCGCCAGCACGGACAGAAATAACTATGGCTACACCTTC
15 TRBJ2-7 - TRBD2 TRBV15 CATSSRLAGTYEQYF TGTGCCACCAGCTCACGACTAGCGGGGACCTACGAGCAGTACTTC
14 TRBJ1-3 - TRBD1 TRBV5-4 CASSLEGGGNTIYF TGTGCCAGCAGCTTGGAAGGGGGCGGAAACACCATATATTTT
15 TRBJ2-7 - TRBD1 TRBV5-4 CASSPHEGASYEQYF TGTGCCAGCAGCCCCCACGAGGGGGCCTCCTACGAGCAGTACTTC
13 TRBJ2-7 - TRBD1 TRBV30 CAWQQGPSGEQYF TGTGCCTGGCAACAGGGGCCCTCTGGAGAGCAGTACTTC
13 TRBJ1-2 - - TRBV5-6 CASSLGARYGYTF TGTGCCAGCAGCTTGGGGGCCCGGTATGGCTACACCTTC
11 TRBJ1-1 - - TRBV10-2 CASSFSAEAFF TGCGCCAGCAGTTTTTCGGCTGAAGCTTTCTTT
14 TRBJ2-7 - TRBD1 TRBV2 CASSDLRGLLEQYF TGTGCCAGCAGTGACCTAAGGGGGCTGCTGGAGCAGTACTTC
16 TRBJ2-2 few TRBD1 TRBV5-1 CASSPTRQGAPGELFF TGCGCCAGCAGCCCGACCCGACAGGGAGCGCCCGGGGAGCTGTTTTTT
16 TRBJ2-7 - TRBD2 TRBV10-3 CAISESLAGGVHEQYF TGTGCCATCAGTGAGTCCCTAGCGGGTGGGGTCCACGAGCAGTACTTC
15 TRBJ2-5 - TRBD2 TRBV6-5 CASSSGLAGEETQYF TGTGCCAGCAGTTCGGGACTAGCGGGGGAAGAGACCCAGTACTTC
15 TRBJ1-3 once - TRBV3-1/TRBV3-2 CASSQDPGVGNTIYF TGTGCCAGCAGCCAAGATCCAGGGGTTGGAAACACCATATATTTT
16 TRBJ1-6 few - TRBV4-2 CASSQERGNIVSPLHF TGTGCCAGCAGCCAAGAACGAGGGAACATAGTTTCACCCCTCCACTTT
13 TRBJ2-7 - - TRBV7-6 CASSLPGSYEQYF TGTGCCAGCAGCTTACCGGGCTCCTACGAGCAGTACTTC
13 TRBJ2-7 few - TRBV21-1 CASGPPQGNEQYF TGTGCCAGCGGCCCCCCCCAGGGGAACGAGCAGTACTTC
11 TRBJ2-1 few - TRBV10-3 CAIKQYNEQFF TGTGCCATCAAACAGTACAATGAGCAGTTCTTC
14 TRBJ2-7 once - TRBV11-2 CASTYGGGAYEQYF TGTGCCAGCACCTACGGGGGTGGAGCCTACGAGCAGTACTTC
13 TRBJ2-7 - - TRBV6-1 CASSEMSSYEQYF TGTGCCAGCAGTGAAATGAGCTCCTACGAGCAGTACTTC
15 TRBJ1-2 - TRBD1 TRBV7-9 CASSLGDRGPYGYTF TGTGCCAGCAGCTTAGGGGACAGGGGTCCCTATGGCTACACCTTC
15 TRBJ1-4 - TRBD1 TRBV24-1 CATSDSGTDNEKLFF TGTGCCACCAGTGATTCCGGGACAGATAATGAAAAACTGTTTTTT
15 TRBJ1-1 - TRBD1 TRBV28 CASSTDRNELEGAFF TGTGCCAGCAGTACGGACAGGAATGAGTTGGAGGGAGCTTTCTTT
14 TRBJ2-7 - - TRBV19 CASSIERGSPEQYF TGTGCCAGTAGTATTGAAAGGGGAAGTCCCGAGCAGTACTTC
15 TRBJ2-7 - TRBD2 TRBV18 CASSLGLAGGPEQYF TGTGCCAGCTCATTAGGACTAGCGGGAGGCCCCGAGCAGTACTTC
15 TRBJ1-2 - TRBD1 TRBV5-4 CASSLKTKGARGYTF TGTGCCAGCAGCCTCAAGACCAAGGGGGCGCGGGGCTACACCTTC
14 TRBJ1-2 - TRBD1 TRBV2 CASRGQGSMDGYTF TGTGCCAGCAGAGGACAGGGGAGCATGGATGGCTACACCTTC
13 TRBJ2-7 - - TRBV19 CASSIQGGYEQYF TGTGCCAGTAGTATACAGGGTGGATACGAGCAGTACTTC
14 TRBJ1-5 - - TRBV5-4 CASSLAPSNQPQHF TGTGCCAGCAGCTTGGCTCCTAGCAATCAGCCCCAGCATTTT
18 TRBJ1-2 - - TRBV5-1 CASSLALAGGGGNYGYTF TGCGCCAGCAGCTTGGCCCTGGCCGGAGGAGGCGGGAACTATGGCTACACCTTC
16 TRBJ2-3 - TRBD2 TRBV2 CASSGGDYTSTDTQYF TGTGCCAGCAGTGGGGGGGACTACACTAGCACAGATACGCAGTATTTT
15 TRBJ2-2 - TRBD2 TRBV7-3 CASSPQRGNTGELFF TGTGCCAGCAGCCCGCAGCGGGGCAACACCGGGGAGCTGTTTTTT
14 TRBJ1-4 - - TRBV30 CAWSALDMYEKLFF TGTGCCTGGAGTGCCTTAGACATGTATGAAAAACTGTTTTTT
12 TRBJ2-7 - TRBD1 TRBV10-3 CAISGDRGEQYF TGTGCCATCAGTGGGGACAGGGGCGAGCAGTACTTC
12 TRBJ2-1 - - TRBV11-2 CASAELVSEQFF TGTGCCAGCGCAGAACTAGTCAGTGAGCAGTTCTTC
13 TRBJ2-7 few - TRBV10-3 CAISESARDEQYF TGTGCCATCAGTGAGTCCGCACGGGACGAGCAGTACTTC
16 TRBJ1-1 - - TRBV7-8 CASSLSQTGLNTEAFF TGTGCCAGCAGCTTAAGTCAGACAGGTTTGAACACTGAAGCTTTCTTT